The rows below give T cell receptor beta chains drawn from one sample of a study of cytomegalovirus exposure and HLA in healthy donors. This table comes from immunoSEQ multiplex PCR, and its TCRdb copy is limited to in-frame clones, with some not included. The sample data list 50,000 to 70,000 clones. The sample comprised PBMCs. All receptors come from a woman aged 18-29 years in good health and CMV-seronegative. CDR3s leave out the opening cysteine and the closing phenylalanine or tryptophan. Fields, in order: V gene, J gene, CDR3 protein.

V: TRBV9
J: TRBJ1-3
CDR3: ASSPGNSGNTIY

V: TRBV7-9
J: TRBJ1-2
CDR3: ASSKREVGYT

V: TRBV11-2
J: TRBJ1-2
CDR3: ASSSIRDRGRYT

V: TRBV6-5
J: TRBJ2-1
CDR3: ASSYRRQGYMNEQF

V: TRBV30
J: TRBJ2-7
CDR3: AWMTVAGARRYEQY

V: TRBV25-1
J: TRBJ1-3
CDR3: ASSDPGTGVLSGNTIY

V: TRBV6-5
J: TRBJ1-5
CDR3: ASRLGSNQPQH

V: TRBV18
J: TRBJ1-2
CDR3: ASSLGQGVDGYT

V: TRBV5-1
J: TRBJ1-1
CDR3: ASSLVVRNTEAF

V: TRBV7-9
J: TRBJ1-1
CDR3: ASSSQDTEAF

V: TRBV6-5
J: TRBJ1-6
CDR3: ASSAQGIGSPLH

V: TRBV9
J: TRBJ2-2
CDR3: ASSVGTSGGQNTGELF

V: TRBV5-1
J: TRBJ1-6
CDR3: ASSLSRAPGAPLH

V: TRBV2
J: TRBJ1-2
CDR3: ASTVGQGSNYGYT

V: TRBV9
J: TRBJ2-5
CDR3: ASSQGEETGGWTQQETQY

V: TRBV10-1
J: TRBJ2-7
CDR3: ASSQEGGSAYEQY

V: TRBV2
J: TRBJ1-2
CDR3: ASSVDRGQSGYT

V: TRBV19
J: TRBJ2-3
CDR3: ASSILAGTDTQY

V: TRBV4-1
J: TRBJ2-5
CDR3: ASSQVGGAETQY

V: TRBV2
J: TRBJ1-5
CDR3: ASSEIDRVSNQPQH

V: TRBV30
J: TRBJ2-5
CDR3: AWRAGGETQY

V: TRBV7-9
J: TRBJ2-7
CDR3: ASSWGQKLDEQY

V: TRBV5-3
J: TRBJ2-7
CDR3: ARGRCSQETYEQY

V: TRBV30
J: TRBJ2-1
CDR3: AWSRSGEQF

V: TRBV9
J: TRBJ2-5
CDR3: ASSQTGTSETQY

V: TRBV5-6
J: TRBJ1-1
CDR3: ASSFRGREDTEAF

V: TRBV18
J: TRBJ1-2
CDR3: ASSRPQGNYGYT

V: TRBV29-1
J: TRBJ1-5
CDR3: SVSTTGSKQPQH

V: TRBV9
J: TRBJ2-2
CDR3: ASSDNRGWNTGELF

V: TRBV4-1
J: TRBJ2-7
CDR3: ASSQVARGGYEQY

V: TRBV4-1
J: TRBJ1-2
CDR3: ASSQGEYGYT

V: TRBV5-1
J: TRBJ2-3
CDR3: ASSPGTSGTGDTQY

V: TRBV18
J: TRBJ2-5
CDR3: ASSPLQETQY

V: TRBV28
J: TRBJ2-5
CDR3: ASSLTGSMETQY

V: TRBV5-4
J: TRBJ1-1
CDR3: ASSFRGITGTEAF

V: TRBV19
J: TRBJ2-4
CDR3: ASSRGGRGDKNIQY

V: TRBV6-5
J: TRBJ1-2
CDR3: ASSFFRGRLYGYT

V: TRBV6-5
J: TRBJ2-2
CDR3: ASSYTGTGELF

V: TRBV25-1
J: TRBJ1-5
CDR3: ASSASTGDSNQPQH

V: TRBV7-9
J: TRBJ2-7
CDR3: ASSLATYEQY

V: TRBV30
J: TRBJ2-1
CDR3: AWSRRRDRGFYNEQF

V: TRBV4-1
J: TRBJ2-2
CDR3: ASSQVGGNTGELF

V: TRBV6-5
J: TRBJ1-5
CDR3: ASRRRRDSYQPQH

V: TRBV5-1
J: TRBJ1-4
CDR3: ASSSGQAGEKLF

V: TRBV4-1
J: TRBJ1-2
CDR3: ASSQASPRDRPFNYGYT

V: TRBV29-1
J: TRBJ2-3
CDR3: SVEGGFTDTQY

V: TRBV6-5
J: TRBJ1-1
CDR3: ASSYSYRGYTEAF

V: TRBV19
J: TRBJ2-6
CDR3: ASSPGQKHLSGANVLT

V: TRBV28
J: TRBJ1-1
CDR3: ASSFSAGNTEAF